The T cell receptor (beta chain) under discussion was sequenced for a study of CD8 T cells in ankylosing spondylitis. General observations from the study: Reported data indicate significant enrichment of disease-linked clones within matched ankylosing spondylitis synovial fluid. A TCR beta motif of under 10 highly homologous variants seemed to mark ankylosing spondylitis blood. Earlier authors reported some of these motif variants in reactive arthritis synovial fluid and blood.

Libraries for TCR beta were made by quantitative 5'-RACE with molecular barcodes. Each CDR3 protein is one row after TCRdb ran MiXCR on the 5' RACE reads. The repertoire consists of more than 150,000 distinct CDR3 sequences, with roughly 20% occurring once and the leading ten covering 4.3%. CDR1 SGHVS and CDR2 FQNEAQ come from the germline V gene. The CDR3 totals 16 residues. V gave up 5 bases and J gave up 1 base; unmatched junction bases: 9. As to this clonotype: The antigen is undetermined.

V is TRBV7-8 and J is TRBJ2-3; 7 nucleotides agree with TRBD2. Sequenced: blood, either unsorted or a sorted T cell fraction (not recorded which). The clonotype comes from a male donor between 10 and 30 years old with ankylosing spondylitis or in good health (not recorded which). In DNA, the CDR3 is TGTGCCAGCAGCCCCGGGAGCGGGAACGGCACAGATACGCAGTATTTT. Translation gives CASSPGSGNGTDTQYF.